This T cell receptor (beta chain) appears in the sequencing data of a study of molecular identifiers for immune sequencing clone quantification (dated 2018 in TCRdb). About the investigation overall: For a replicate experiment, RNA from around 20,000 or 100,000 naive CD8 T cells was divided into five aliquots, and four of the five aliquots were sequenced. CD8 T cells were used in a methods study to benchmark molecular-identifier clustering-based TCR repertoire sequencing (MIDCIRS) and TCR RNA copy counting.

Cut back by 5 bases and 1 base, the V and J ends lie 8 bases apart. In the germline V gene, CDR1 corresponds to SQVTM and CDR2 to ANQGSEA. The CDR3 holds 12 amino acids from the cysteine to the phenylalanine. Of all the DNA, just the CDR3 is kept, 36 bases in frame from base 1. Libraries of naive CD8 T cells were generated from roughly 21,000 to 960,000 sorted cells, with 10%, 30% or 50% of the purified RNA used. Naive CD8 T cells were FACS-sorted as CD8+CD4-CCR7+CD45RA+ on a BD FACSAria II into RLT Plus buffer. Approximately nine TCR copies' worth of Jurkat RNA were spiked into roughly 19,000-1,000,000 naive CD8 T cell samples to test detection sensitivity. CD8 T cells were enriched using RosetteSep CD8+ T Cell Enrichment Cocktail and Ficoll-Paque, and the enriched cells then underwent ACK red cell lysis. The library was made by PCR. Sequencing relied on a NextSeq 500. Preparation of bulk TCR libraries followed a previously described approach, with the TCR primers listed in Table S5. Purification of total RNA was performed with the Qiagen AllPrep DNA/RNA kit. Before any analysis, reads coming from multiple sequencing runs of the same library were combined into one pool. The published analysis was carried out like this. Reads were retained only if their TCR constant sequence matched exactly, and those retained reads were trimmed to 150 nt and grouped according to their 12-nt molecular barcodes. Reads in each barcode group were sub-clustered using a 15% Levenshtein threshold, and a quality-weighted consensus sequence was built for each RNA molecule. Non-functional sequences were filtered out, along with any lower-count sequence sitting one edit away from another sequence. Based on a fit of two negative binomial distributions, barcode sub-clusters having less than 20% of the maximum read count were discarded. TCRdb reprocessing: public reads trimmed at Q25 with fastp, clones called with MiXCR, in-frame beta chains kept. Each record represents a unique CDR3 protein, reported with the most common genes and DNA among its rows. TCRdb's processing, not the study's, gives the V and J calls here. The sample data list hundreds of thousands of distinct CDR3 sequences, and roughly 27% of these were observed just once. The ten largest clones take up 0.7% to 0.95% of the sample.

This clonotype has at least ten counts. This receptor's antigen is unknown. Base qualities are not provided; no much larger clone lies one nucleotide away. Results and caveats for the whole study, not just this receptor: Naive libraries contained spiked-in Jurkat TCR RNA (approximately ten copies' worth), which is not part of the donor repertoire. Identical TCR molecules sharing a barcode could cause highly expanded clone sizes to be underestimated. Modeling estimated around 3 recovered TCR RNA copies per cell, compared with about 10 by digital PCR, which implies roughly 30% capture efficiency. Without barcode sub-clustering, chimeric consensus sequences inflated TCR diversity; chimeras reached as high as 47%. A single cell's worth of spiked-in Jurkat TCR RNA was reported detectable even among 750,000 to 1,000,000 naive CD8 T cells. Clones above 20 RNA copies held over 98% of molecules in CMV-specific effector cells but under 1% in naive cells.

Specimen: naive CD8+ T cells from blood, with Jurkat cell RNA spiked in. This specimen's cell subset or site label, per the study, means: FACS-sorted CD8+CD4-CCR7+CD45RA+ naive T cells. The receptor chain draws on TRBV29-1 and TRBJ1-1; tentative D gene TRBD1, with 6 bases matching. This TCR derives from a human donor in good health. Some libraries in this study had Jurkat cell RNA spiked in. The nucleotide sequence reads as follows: TGCAGCGTTCTACAGGGGAACACTGAAGCTTTCTTT. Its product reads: CSVLQGNTEAFF.